Listed here is a single T cell receptor beta chain. Which antigen it targets is not known. For CDR1 and CDR2, the germline V gene lists LGHNA and YNFKEQ. Counted from cysteine to phenylalanine, this CDR3 has 14 amino acids. Only the protein is available. The listed sequencing device is Illumina MiSeq. One entry per CDR3 protein sequence results from the TCRdb reprocessing of the reads, with DNA left out. The sample's own table lists 350 to 450 distinct CDR3 sequences. 80% to 85% of the sample is in the top ten clones. The data are from a study of diagnostic markers for celiac disease (dated by TCRdb to the early 2020s).

Sequencing used either unsorted cells or a sorted T cell fraction (not recorded which). The receptor's source is a human donor. The chain uses TRBV4-2 and TRBJ1-2. The CDR3 region has the sequence CASSQDLASNGYTF.